Presented here are 22 T cell receptor beta chains from one specimen sequenced in a study of cytomegalovirus exposure and HLA in healthy donors. Researchers ran the PCR with 60 Vbeta and 13 Jbeta primers. Sequenced by immunoSEQ multiplex PCR; TCRdb stores in-frame clones only, minus some. This table holds around 85,000 clones, 70% to 75% found once. The sequenced sample consisted of PBMCs. The receptors stem from a man between 60 and 75 years old in good health and CMV-seronegative.

The chain recombines TRBV27 with TRBJ2-7; 9 bases agree with TRBD1. Germline V gene data show CDR1 as MNHEY and CDR2 as SMNVEV (reference sequence). Unmatched junction bases numbered 8, after V lost 5 bases and J lost 6 bases. This CDR3 spans 14 amino acids. CDR3 sequence (DNA): TGTGCCAGCAGTCCAGACAGGGGGACGGGCGAGCAGTACTTC. It translates to CASSPDRGTGEQYF.

This CDR3 is CASRQQGAGNTIYF. The DNA for the CDR3 is TGCGCCAGCAGACAACAGGGTGCGGGAAACACCATATATTTT. The genes are TRBV5-1 and TRBJ1-3; the D gene is possibly TRBD1 (6 bases). V was cut by 5 bases and J by 4 bases, with 13 bases left in between. The CDR3 is made up of 14 amino acids. Germline V lookup: CDR1 SGHRS, CDR2 YFSETQ.

This clone has a handful of counts. The J gene is TRBJ2-7, the V gene TRBV4-2; the D gene is possibly TRBD1 (6 bases). The CDR3 runs 12 residues. Between the trimmed V and J ends, which lost 5 bases and 6 bases, there was a span of 11 bases. CDR1 is LGHNA, CDR2 YNFKEQ, per germline. Here the CDR3 reads CASSLGTTEQYF. Written as DNA, the CDR3 is TGTGCCAGCAGCTTGGGGACAACCGAGCAGTACTTC.

This clone was seen a single time. The chain couples TRBV2 to TRBJ1-1; D uncertain. The CDR3 loop spans 15 amino acids. Trimming removed 5 bases from V and 0 bases from J, with 13 bases in between. Germline values: CDR1 SNHLY, CDR2 FYNNEI. DNA for the CDR3: TGTGCCAGCAGTCCACAACCTCCCATGAACACTGAAGCTTTCTTT. This translates into CASSPQPPMNTEAFF.

V and J are TRBV7-2 and TRBJ2-4, with TRBD2 matching over 16 bases. The CDR3 is made up of 18 amino acids. J gave up 2 bases and V 4 bases, and 5 bases lay outside the gene matches. The germline V gene has CDR1 SGHTA and CDR2 FQGNSA. The CDR3 bases are TGTGCCAGCAGCTCGGGACTAGCGGGGGGGCCGACCAAAAACATTCAGTACTTC. Amino acids: CASSSGLAGGPTKNIQYF.

V and J are TRBV6-5 and TRBJ1-2; TRBD1 is a possible D gene (5 bases). The V gene lost 7 bases and the J gene lost 6 bases, with 15 bases spanning the gap. In germline, CDR1 is MNHEY, CDR2 SVGAGI. CDR3 length: 13 residues. Here the CDR3 reads CASTEWGRDGYTF. CDR3 DNA: TGTGCCAGCACCGAATGGGGGAGGGATGGCTACACCTTC.

The rearrangement uses TRBV5-6 and TRBJ1-1; D gene unclear. The CDR3 runs to 12 residues. CDR1 is SGHDT and CDR2 is YYEEEE in the germline V gene. Trimming stripped 4 bases from V and 7 bases from J, with 11 bases between. The CDR3 DNA is TGTGCCAGCAGCAAAGGGCGGGGTGAAGCTTTCTTT. Translated: CASSKGRGEAFF.

DNA for the CDR3: TGTGCCAGCATCAAAGGGGGGGAGGCCAGCAATCAGCCCCAGCATTTT. This gives the protein CASIKGGEASNQPQHF. This chain connects TRBV5-8 to TRBJ1-5; weak D call: TRBD1 (6 bases). Germline V lookup: CDR1 SGHTS, CDR2 YDEGEE. Deletions cut 6 bases from V and 1 base from J, with 17 bases between. The CDR3 sequence is 16 residues long.

The J gene is TRBJ2-3, the V gene TRBV4-1; 8 bases agree with TRBD1. Germline values: CDR1 MGHRA, CDR2 YSYEKL. The CDR3 runs 16 residues. Trimming at V came to 1 base and at J to 2 bases, leaving 5 bases not matched to a gene. CDR3 nucleotide sequence: TGCGCCAGCAGCCAAGGGACAGGGTCCCACACAGATACGCAGTATTTT. Protein product: CASSQGTGSHTDTQYF.

V usage is TRBV9 and J usage is TRBJ2-2; D is uncertain. The ends were cut back, 1 base at V and 5 bases at J, with 9 bases in the middle. Germline V gives CDR1 SGDLS, CDR2 YYNGEE. This CDR3 spans 14 amino acids. The chain's CDR3 is CASSVYGWTGELFF. As DNA, the CDR3 is TGTGCCAGCAGCGTATACGGGTGGACCGGGGAGCTGTTTTTT.

The CDR3 DNA reads as TGTGCCAGCAGCCAAGATCCCGTAGTCGGTTACGAGCAGTACTTC. This gives the protein CASSQDPVVGYEQYF. The V call is TRBV4-2, the J call TRBJ2-7; no reliable D call. Germline CDR1 LGHNA, CDR2 YNFKEQ. The CDR3 contains 15 residues. Trimming left V 0 bases short and J 4 bases short, with 13 bases between.

V usage is TRBV7-9 and J usage is TRBJ2-7; 11 bases match TRBD2. Germline assignment: CDR1 SEHNR and CDR2 FQNEAQ (reference sequence). The CDR3 runs to 15 residues. With V trimmed by 3 bases and J by 2 bases, 3 bases remained unmatched. CDR3 amino acids: CASSLTSGVPYEQYF. The CDR3 coding sequence is TGTGCCAGCAGCTTGACTAGCGGGGTACCCTACGAGCAGTACTTC.

The chain links TRBV9 to TRBJ2-1, with D maybe TRBD1 (6 bases). This CDR3 region has 13 residues. Trimming pared 0 bases from V and 9 bases from J, leaving 10 bases between. CDR1 is SGDLS, CDR2 YYNGEE, per germline. CDR3 in DNA: TGTGCCAGCAGCGTAGTAGGGGGTAGTGAGCAGTTCTTC. This encodes CASSVVGGSEQFF.

This clone was observed a single time. V and J are TRBV14 and TRBJ2-1; 8 nucleotides match TRBD2. The CDR3 totals 11 residues. Germline values: CDR1 SGHDN, CDR2 FVKESK. V was clipped by 4 bases and J by 12 bases; unmatched bases: 2. This CDR3 is CASSPGLVQFF. The CDR3, as DNA: TGTGCCAGCAGCCCGGGACTAGTGCAGTTCTTC. Full variable domain (missing parts from reference TRBV14 and TRBJ2-1): EAGVTQFPSHSVIEKGQTVTLRCDPISGHDNLYWYRRVMGKEIKFLLHFVKESKQDESGMPNNRFLAERTGGTYSTLKVQPAELEDSGVYFCASSPGLVQFFGPGTRLTVL.

Remarks on this clone: In the same sample, other DNA sequences code for this CDR3. The rearrangement links TRBV6-6 to TRBJ2-7, with D possibly TRBD2 on 5 matching bases. Germline CDR1 reads MNHNY; CDR2 reads SVGAGI (reference sequence). V lost 0 bases, J lost 5 bases, and 8 bases lay in between. The CDR3 length is 13 residues. DNA for the CDR3: TGTGCCAGCAGTTACTCGGCGGGTCACGAGCAGTACTTC. Encoded protein: CASSYSAGHEQYF.

The rearrangement links TRBV27 to TRBJ1-6, with D perhaps TRBD1 (5 bases). The V gene's germline CDR1 is MNHEY and CDR2 SMNVEV (reference sequence). This CDR3 is built from 14 residues. V was pared by 2 bases and J by 4 bases, with 6 bases between. The chain's CDR3 is CASSLQGYNSPLHF. DNA of the CDR3: TGTGCCAGCAGTTTACAGGGTTATAATTCACCCCTCCACTTT.

The chain couples TRBV15 to TRBJ1-2, with TRBD1 matching over 7 bases. This CDR3 spans 14 amino acids. V lost 0 bases, J lost 4 bases, and 2 bases stayed unmatched. Looked up from germline, CDR1 is LNHNV and CDR2 is YYDKDF (reference sequence). The CDR3 DNA follows: TGTGCCACCAGCAGAGACAGGGGGGCCTATGGCTACACCTTC. The encoded protein is CATSRDRGAYGYTF.

The V gene is TRBV4-1, the J gene TRBJ1-3; D is undetermined. This CDR3 is 16 amino acids long. V lost 0 bases and J 2 bases, leaving 11 bases between the germline ends. From germline, CDR1 is MGHRA and CDR2 YSYEKL. The CDR3 sequence is CASSQDGGGAGNTIYF. In DNA form, the CDR3 reads TGCGCCAGCAGCCAAGATGGTGGAGGAGCTGGAAACACCATATATTTT.

The chain uses TRBV5-1 and TRBJ1-1; 7 bases line up with TRBD1. Germline CDR1 is SGHRS and CDR2 is YFSETQ. The length of the CDR3 is 15 residues. V shed 0 bases, J shed 2 bases, and the junction held 4 bases outside the gene matches. The CDR3, as DNA: TGCGCCAGCAGCTTGGGGACAGGACTCAACACTGAAGCTTTCTTT. Translation: CASSLGTGLNTEAFF.

The V and J genes are TRBV7-3 and TRBJ2-1; 8 bases align to TRBD2. Germline loops: CDR1 SGHTA, CDR2 FQGTGA. After removal of 4 bases from V and 8 bases from J, the junction contained 13 bases not matched to a gene. The CDR3 is 16 amino acids. The CDR3 DNA follows: TGTGCCAGCAGCTCGCCGGGACGCGGGGGGATCCATGAGCAGTTCTTC. Protein: CASSSPGRGGIHEQFF.

The chain combines TRBV5-3 with TRBJ2-1; D is perhaps TRBD1 (6 bases). TRBV5-3 is designated an ORF whose function remains uncertain. This CDR3 has 15 amino acids. With 4 bases removed from V and 5 bases from J, the gap between germline ends came to 16 bases. The CDR3 DNA reads as TGTGCCAGAAGCACACTAACAGGGACCAACAATGAGCAGTTCTTC. This sequence encodes CARSTLTGTNNEQFF.

V and J are TRBV10-2 and TRBJ1-5; D is possibly TRBD1 (5 bases). CDR3 size: 15 residues. Looked up from germline, CDR1 is WSHSY and CDR2 is SAAADI. The V gene lost 2 bases and the J gene lost 3 bases, with 11 bases spanning the gap. The chain's CDR3 is CASSESQGINQPQHF. Here the CDR3 DNA reads TGCGCCAGCAGTGAGAGCCAGGGCATCAATCAGCCCCAGCATTTT.